This T cell receptor (beta chain) was profiled in a study of lymphopenia after photon versus proton radiotherapy. The study's findings and limits: Oligoclonal CD8+ Temra expansion after nadir drove photon patients' diversity drop.

Here immunoSEQ multiplex PCR was the method, and the copy in TCRdb shows in-frame clones only, minus some. The sample lists just over 30,000 clones, 94% seen once, with around 0.72% in the top ten. With 0 bases removed from V and 4 bases from J, the gap between germline ends came to 19 bases. The CDR3 runs to 18 residues. Germline assignment: CDR1 SGHRS and CDR2 YFSETQ. Notes on this clone: Antigen unknown.

This material consisted of peripheral blood, taken from a patient treated with photon-based radiotherapy. The receptor's source is a woman aged 50 to 60 with cholangiocarcinoma. V is TRBV5-1 and J is TRBJ2-2; weak D call: TRBD1 (5 bases). The DNA for the CDR3 is TGCGCCAGCAGCTTGGGGTTGTCTGGGGCGAAAAGCACCGGGGAGCTGTTTTTT. It is translated as CASSLGLSGAKSTGELFF.